A single sample gave rise to the 12 T cell receptor beta chains below, sequenced in a study of T cell clonality in common variable immunodeficiency. Sequencing was performed with immunoSEQ multiplex PCR; in TCRdb, only in-frame clones are kept and a portion is missing. The data show 45,000 to 55,000 clones, with none appearing a single time. Sequenced input: peripheral blood mononuclear cells. The receptors originated from a person aged 18-70 years in good health.

There are many counts of this clone. The read stops 3 residues short of the end of the CDR3; the missing end is completed from the germline J gene. The chain employs TRBV5-1 and TRBJ2-7; D remains unclear. CDR1 and CDR2 (germline): SGHRS, YFSETQ. This CDR3 is built from 13 residues. Between the trimmed V and J ends, which lost 2 bases and 3 bases, there was a span of 9 bases. The sequenced CDR3 bases are TGCGCCAGCAGCTTCGACATCTTCTACGAG. Encoded protein: CASSFDIFYE. The complete CDR3 sequence is CASSFDIFYEQYF.

Ten or more counts support this clone. The read gets to within 3 residues of the CDR3 end, and the germline J gene fills in the rest. The genes are TRBV19 and TRBJ1-5; D perhaps matches TRBD1 (5 bases). This CDR3 region has 16 residues. CDR1 is LNHDA and CDR2 is SQIVND in the germline V gene (reference sequence). The germline V and J ends were trimmed by 6 bases and 1 base, with 16 bases remaining between them. The chain's CDR3 is CASRSVGVISNQPQHF. The part of the CDR3 DNA that was read is TGTGCCAGTAGGTCGGTAGGGGTAATCAGCAATCAGCCC. Using reference TRBV19 and TRBJ1-5 for the parts outside the CDR3, the full variable domain is DGGITQSPKYLFRKEGQNVTLSCEQNLNHDAMYWYRQDPGQGLRLIYYSQIVNDFQKGDIAEGYSVSREKKESFPLTVTSAQKNPTAFYLCASRSVGVISNQPQHFGDGTRLSIL.

There are many counts of this clone. One end of the junction varies from germline; a read error may be responsible. The read ends 3 residues shy of where the CDR3 ends; the end is completed using the germline J gene. The chain recombines TRBV20-1 with TRBJ2-3, with 8 bases aligning to TRBD1. From germline, CDR1 is DFQATT and CDR2 SNEGSKA (reference sequence). This CDR3 has 14 amino acids. CDR3 region: CSARHRGFTDTQYF. The covered CDR3 bases are TGCAGCGCTAGGCACAGGGGGTTTACAGATACG.

This clone was seen many times. The read comes to an end 3 residues before the CDR3 does, leaving the germline J gene to fill in the end. The chain employs TRBV20-1 and TRBJ1-5; 9 bases match TRBD1. The germline V gene encodes CDR1 DFQATT and CDR2 SNEGSKA (reference sequence). The CDR3 contains 15 residues. With 2 bases clipped from V and 3 bases from J, the junction kept 5 bases outside the gene matches. The CDR3 DNA, read in part, is TGCAGTGCTAGAACAGGGGGCGCCGTCAATCAGCCC. It encodes CSARTGGAVNQP. The CDR3 in full is CSARTGGAVNQPQHF.

This clone has at least ten counts. The read terminates 3 residues ahead of where the CDR3 ends, so the germline J gene completes it. The chain uses TRBV20-1 and TRBJ2-7; D is perhaps TRBD1 (5 bases). This CDR3 region has 14 residues. Germline V gene data show CDR1 as DFQATT and CDR2 as SNEGSKA (reference sequence). Deletions cut 3 bases from V and 0 bases from J, with 12 bases between. The sequenced part of the CDR3 DNA is TGCAGTGCTAGGAGGTGGGGCACCTCCTACGAG. It is translated as CSARRWGTSYE. The complete CDR3 sequence is CSARRWGTSYEQYF.

This clone came up many times. The CDR3 end lies 3 residues beyond the end of the read and is filled in from the germline J gene. The chain combines TRBV19 with TRBJ1-1; 7 bases are a match to TRBD1. Germline trimming cut 5 bases from V and 1 base from J; bases unmatched to any gene: 7. Germline V lookup: CDR1 LNHDA, CDR2 SQIVND (reference sequence). The CDR3 is made up of 15 amino acids. CDR3 bases read: TGTGCCAGTAGTCTCACGGGACAGCGGAACACTGAA. This sequence encodes CASSLTGQRNTE. From start to end, the CDR3 is CASSLTGQRNTEAFF.

This clone came up many times. The read is 3 residues too short to cover the CDR3 end, so that end is filled in from the germline J gene. The V and J genes are TRBV19 and TRBJ2-7, with 10 bases lining up with TRBD1. After removal of 4 bases from V and 1 base from J, the junction contained 4 bases not matched to a gene. The germline V gene encodes CDR1 LNHDA and CDR2 SQIVND (reference sequence). This CDR3 comprises 15 residues. The part of the CDR3 DNA that was read is TGTGCCAGTAGTACCCGGGACAGGGGTTCCTACGAG. Amino acid sequence: CASSTRDRGSYE. The whole CDR3 protein reads CASSTRDRGSYEQYF.

There are a few counts of this clone. The CDR3 is cut off 3 residues early in the read; its end comes from the germline J gene. V usage is TRBV30 and J usage is TRBJ1-2; D is unresolved. The CDR3 loop spans 15 amino acids. The germline CDR1 and CDR2 sequences are GTSNPN and SVGIG (reference sequence). The CDR3 protein is CAWSRKRGGTDTYTF. The sequenced part of the CDR3 DNA is TGTGCCTGGAGTAGGAAGCGGGGTGGCACAGATACC.

This clone was observed at least ten times. The CDR3 is cut off 3 residues early in the read; its end comes from the germline J gene. The chain recombines TRBV6-2 or TRBV6-3 with TRBJ2-3; possible D gene TRBD2, 5 bases. Germline loops: CDR1 MNHEY, CDR2 SVGEGT. The CDR3 contains 16 residues. V lost 5 bases and J 2 bases, leaving 17 bases between the germline ends. CDR3 loop: CASSGSRGGHTDTQYF. The covered CDR3 bases are TGTGCCAGCAGTGGCTCGCGTGGCGGGCACACAGATACG.

This clone showed up many times. The missing CDR3 end, 3 residues past where the read stops, is filled in from the germline J gene. The genes are TRBV29-1 and TRBJ1-2; perhaps TRBD1 as D (5 bases). In germline, CDR1 is SQVTM, CDR2 ANQGSEA. The CDR3 loop spans 11 amino acids. V was trimmed by 6 bases and J by 6 bases, leaving 11 bases between them. CDR3 residues: CSVAGFDGYTF. Partial CDR3 DNA: TGCAGCGTCGCAGGGTTTGATGGC.

In this sample, this clone turned up many times. Read coverage stops 3 residues before the CDR3 terminus; the germline J gene supplies the remainder. V usage is TRBV7-3 and J usage is TRBJ2-1; D remains ambiguous. CDR3 size: 13 residues. V was shortened by 5 bases and J by 6 bases, with 11 bases between the two germline ends. Germline V gives CDR1 SGHTA, CDR2 FQGTGA. The CDR3 here is CASSHGSINEQFF. The CDR3 DNA, read in part, is TGTGCCAGCAGCCATGGCTCGATCAATGAG.

This clone was detected many times. The sequenced fragment ends 3 residues before the CDR3 boundary, so the rest is inferred from the germline J gene. V gene TRBV4-2 combines with J gene TRBJ2-2; D unclear. This CDR3 has 16 amino acids. V dropped 0 bases and J dropped 2 bases, with 10 bases sitting between them. Germline V gene data show CDR1 as LGHNA and CDR2 as YNFKEQ. The CDR3 spells CASSQEGQINTGELFF. The part of the CDR3 DNA that was read is TGTGCCAGCAGCCAAGAAGGCCAGATAAACACCGGGGAG.